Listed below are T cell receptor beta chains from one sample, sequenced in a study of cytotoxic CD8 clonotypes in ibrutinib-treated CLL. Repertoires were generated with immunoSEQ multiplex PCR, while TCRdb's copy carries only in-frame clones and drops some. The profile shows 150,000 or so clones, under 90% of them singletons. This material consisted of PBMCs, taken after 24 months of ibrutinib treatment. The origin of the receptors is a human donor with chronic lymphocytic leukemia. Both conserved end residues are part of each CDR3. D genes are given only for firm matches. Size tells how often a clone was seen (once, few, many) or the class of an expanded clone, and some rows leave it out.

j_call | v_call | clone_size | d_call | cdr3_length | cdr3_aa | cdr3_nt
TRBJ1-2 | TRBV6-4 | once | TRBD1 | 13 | CASSVDRGRGYTF | TGTGCCAGCAGTGTAGACAGGGGGCGAGGCTACACCTTC
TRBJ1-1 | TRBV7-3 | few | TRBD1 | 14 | CASSLTGGQTEAFF | TGTGCCAGCAGCTTAACAGGGGGCCAAACTGAAGCTTTCTTT
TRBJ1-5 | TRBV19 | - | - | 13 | CASRSTGNQPQHF | TGTGCCAGTAGGTCCACAGGGAATCAGCCCCAGCATTTT
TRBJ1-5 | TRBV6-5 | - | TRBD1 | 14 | CASRRTGSNQPQHF | TGTGCCAGCAGGCGGACAGGGAGCAATCAGCCCCAGCATTTT
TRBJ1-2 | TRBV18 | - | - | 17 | CASSADQPDFYTYGYTF | TGTGCCAGCTCAGCGGATCAACCGGACTTTTACACCTATGGCTACACCTTC
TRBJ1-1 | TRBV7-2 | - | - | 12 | CASRLGWTEAFF | TGTGCCAGCAGGCTGGGGTGGACTGAAGCTTTCTTT
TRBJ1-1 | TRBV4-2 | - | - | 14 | CASSQDRYTTEAFF | TGTGCCAGCAGCCAAGATCGGTATACGACTGAAGCTTTCTTT
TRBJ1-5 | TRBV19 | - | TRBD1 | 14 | CASSTDRGNQPQHF | TGTGCCAGTAGTACAGACAGGGGCAATCAGCCCCAGCATTTT
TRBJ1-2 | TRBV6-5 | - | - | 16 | CASSYTGGGGFYGYTF | TGTGCCAGCAGTTACACCGGCGGGGGGGGCTTCTATGGCTACACCTTC
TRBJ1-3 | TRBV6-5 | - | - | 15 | CASSFGRSSGNTIYF | TGTGCCAGCAGTTTCGGACGGAGCTCTGGAAACACCATATATTTT
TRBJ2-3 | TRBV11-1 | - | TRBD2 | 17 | CASSWPRLAGRTDTQYF | TGTGCCAGCAGCTGGCCCCGACTAGCGGGGCGCACAGATACGCAGTATTTT
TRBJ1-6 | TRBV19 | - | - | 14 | CASSIEGRNSPLHF | TGTGCCAGTAGTATCGAGGGGCGGAATTCACCCCTCCACTTT
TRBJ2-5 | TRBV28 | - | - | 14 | CASSGGSFQETQYF | TGTGCCAGCAGTGGGGGGAGCTTCCAAGAGACCCAGTACTTC
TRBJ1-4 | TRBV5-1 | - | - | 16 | CASSKTGRPTNEKLFF | TGCGCCAGCAGCAAGACAGGCCGGCCAACTAATGAAAAACTGTTTTTT
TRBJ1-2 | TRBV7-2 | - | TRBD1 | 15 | CASSSRTGSNYGYTF | TGTGCCAGCAGCTCTAGGACAGGGTCCAACTATGGCTACACCTTC
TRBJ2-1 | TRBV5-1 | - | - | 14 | CASSGGRFINEQFF | TGCGCCAGCAGCGGGGGTAGGTTCATCAATGAGCAGTTCTTC
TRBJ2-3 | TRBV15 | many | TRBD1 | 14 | CATSWTGGRDTQYF | TGTGCCACCAGCTGGACAGGGGGAAGAGATACGCAGTATTTT
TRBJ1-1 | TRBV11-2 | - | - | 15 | CASSLTRVQRAEAFF | TGTGCCAGCAGCTTAACCCGGGTCCAACGCGCTGAAGCTTTCTTT
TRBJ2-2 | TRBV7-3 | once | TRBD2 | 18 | CASSAPGLAGGPGGELFF | TGTGCCAGCAGCGCACCGGGACTAGCGGGAGGGCCCGGCGGGGAGCTGTTTTTT
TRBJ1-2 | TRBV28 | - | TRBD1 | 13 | CATPGQGGSGYTF | TGTGCCACTCCGGGACAGGGGGGTTCCGGCTACACCTTC
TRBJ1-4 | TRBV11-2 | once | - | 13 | CASSLQGDEKLFF | TGTGCCAGCAGCTTACAGGGTGACGAAAAACTGTTTTTT
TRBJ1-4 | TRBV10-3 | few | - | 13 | CAISLREEEKLFF | TGTGCCATCAGTCTCCGGGAAGAAGAAAAACTGTTTTTT
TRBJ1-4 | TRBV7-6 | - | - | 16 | CASSSQGRSTNEKLFF | TGTGCCAGCAGCTCTCAGGGAAGATCAACTAATGAAAAACTGTTTTTT
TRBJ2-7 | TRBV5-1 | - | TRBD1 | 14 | CASSLQTGDNEQYF | TGCGCCAGCAGCCTGCAGACAGGGGATAACGAGCAGTACTTC
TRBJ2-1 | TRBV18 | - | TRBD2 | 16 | CASSPQAAGGGNEQFF | TGTGCCAGCTCACCACAAGCGGCGGGAGGTGGCAATGAGCAGTTCTTC
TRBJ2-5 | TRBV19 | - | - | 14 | CASSPSGSQETQYF | TGTGCCAGTAGCCCCAGTGGGAGCCAAGAGACCCAGTACTTC
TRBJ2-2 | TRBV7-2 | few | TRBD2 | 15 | CASSATSGNTGELFF | TGTGCCAGCAGCGCGACTAGCGGGAACACCGGGGAGCTGTTTTTT
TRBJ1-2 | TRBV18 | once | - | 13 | CASSPSINYGYTF | TGTGCCAGCTCACCCTCTATTAACTATGGCTACACCTTC
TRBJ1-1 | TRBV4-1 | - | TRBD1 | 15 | CASSQPDRVGTEAFF | TGCGCCAGCAGCCAACCGGACAGGGTGGGCACTGAAGCTTTCTTT
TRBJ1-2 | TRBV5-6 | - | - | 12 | CASSSQGYGYTF | TGTGCCAGCAGCTCCCAGGGCTATGGCTACACCTTC
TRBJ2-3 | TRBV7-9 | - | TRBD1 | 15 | CASSLAGTGGGTQYF | TGTGCCAGCAGCTTAGCCGGGACAGGGGGCGGTACGCAGTATTTT
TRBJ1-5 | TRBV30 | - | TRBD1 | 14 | CAWSGTGTDQPQHF | TGTGCCTGGAGCGGGACAGGGACCGATCAGCCCCAGCATTTT
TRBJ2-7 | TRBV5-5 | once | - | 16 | CASSLAGTPYSYEQYF | TGTGCCAGCAGCTTGGCCGGGACACCTTACTCCTACGAGCAGTACTTC
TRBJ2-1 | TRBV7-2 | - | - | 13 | CASAGGSYNEQFF | TGTGCCAGCGCAGGAGGCTCCTACAATGAGCAGTTCTTC
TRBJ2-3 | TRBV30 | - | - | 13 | CAWSRTAGHTQYF | TGTGCCTGGAGTAGAACGGCAGGACATACGCAGTATTTT
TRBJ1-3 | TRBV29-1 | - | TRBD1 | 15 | CSVSGTGGTGNTIYF | TGCAGCGTGTCCGGGACAGGGGGAACTGGAAACACCATATATTTT
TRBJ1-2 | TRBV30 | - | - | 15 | CAWTQGALLNYGYTF | TGTGCCTGGACCCAAGGGGCACTACTGAACTATGGCTACACCTTC
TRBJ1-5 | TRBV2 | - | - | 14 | CASSSDRLRQPQHF | TGTGCCAGCAGTTCTGACAGGTTGAGACAGCCCCAGCATTTT
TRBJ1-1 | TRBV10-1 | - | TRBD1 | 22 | CASSESEGQGVGEGNKGLEAFF | TGCGCCAGCAGTGAGTCAGAGGGACAGGGGGTCGGCGAAGGGAACAAGGGCCTAGAAGCTTTCTTT
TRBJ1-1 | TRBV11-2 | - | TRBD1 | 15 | CASSSQGAGNTEAFF | TGTGCCAGCAGCTCACAGGGGGCGGGGAACACTGAAGCTTTCTTT
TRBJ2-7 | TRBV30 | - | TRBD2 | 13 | CAWSVTLGREQYF | TGTGCCTGGAGTGTAACCCTTGGGAGGGAACAGTACTTC
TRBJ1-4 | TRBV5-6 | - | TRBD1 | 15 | CASSWAGTDNEKLFF | TGTGCCAGCAGCTGGGCCGGGACAGATAATGAAAAACTGTTTTTT
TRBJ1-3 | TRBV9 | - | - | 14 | CASSTSAAGNTIYF | TGTGCCAGCAGTACGAGTGCCGCTGGAAACACCATATATTTT
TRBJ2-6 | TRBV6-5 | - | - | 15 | CASASSSSGANVLTF | TGTGCCAGCGCTAGCTCAAGCTCTGGGGCCAACGTCCTGACTTTC
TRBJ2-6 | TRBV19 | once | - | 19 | CASSIDPLRVYSGANVLTF | TGTGCCAGTAGTATAGATCCGTTGAGGGTTTACTCTGGGGCCAACGTCCTGACTTTC
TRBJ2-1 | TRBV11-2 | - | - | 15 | CASTKGGGRYNEQFF | TGTGCCAGCACCAAAGGGGGGGGGCGGTACAATGAGCAGTTCTTC
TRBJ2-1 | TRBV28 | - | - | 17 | CASSFVSSGLSPNEQFF | TGTGCCAGCAGTTTTGTAAGTAGCGGCCTAAGCCCGAATGAGCAGTTCTTC
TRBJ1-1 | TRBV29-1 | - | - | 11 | CSVGENTEAFF | TGCAGCGTAGGGGAGAACACTGAAGCTTTCTTT
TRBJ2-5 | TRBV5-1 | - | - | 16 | CASSLGGGPSQETQYF | TGCGCCAGCAGCTTGGGTGGGGGACCGAGCCAAGAGACCCAGTACTTC
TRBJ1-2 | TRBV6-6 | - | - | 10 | CASRDYGYTF | TGTGCCAGCAGAGACTATGGCTACACCTTC
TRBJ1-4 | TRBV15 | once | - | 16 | CATSRDPTGTTEKLFF | TGTGCCACCAGCAGAGATCCTACAGGAACTACTGAAAAACTGTTTTTT
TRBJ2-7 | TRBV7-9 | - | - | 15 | CASSLDIGGHYEQYF | TGTGCCAGCAGCTTAGATATCGGTGGTCACTACGAGCAGTACTTC
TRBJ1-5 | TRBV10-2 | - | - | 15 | CASSDPGKGYQPQHF | TGCGCCAGCAGTGATCCGGGAAAGGGATATCAGCCCCAGCATTTT
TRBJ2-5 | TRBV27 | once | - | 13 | CASRRQTQETQYF | TGTGCCAGCAGAAGACAGACACAAGAGACCCAGTACTTC
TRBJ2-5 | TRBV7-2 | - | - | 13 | CASSHGHPETQYF | TGTGCCAGCAGCCATGGTCATCCGGAGACCCAGTACTTC
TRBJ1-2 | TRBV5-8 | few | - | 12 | CASSFENYGYTF | TGTGCCAGCAGCTTTGAGAACTATGGCTACACCTTC
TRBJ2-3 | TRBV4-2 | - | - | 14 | CASSQPGSTDTQYF | TGTGCCAGCAGCCAACCGGGGAGCACAGATACGCAGTATTTT
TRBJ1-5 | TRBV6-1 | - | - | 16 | CASSEGHKYVNQPQHF | TGTGCCAGCAGTGAAGGCCATAAGTATGTCAATCAGCCCCAGCATTTT